Following are 16 T cell receptor beta chains from one sample sequenced in a study of shared clonotypes between healthy human individuals. Repertoires were generated with immunoSEQ multiplex PCR, while TCRdb's copy carries only in-frame clones and drops some. The table lists more than 2 million clones, roughly 94% of them singletons. The sample taken for sequencing was naive CD4+ T cells sorted from blood. As for subset: CD45RA+ positively selected. These TCRs come from a man aged 18 to 29 in good health.

The V gene is TRBV27, the J gene TRBJ2-2, with TRBD2 as a possible D gene (5 bases). Trimming left V 3 bases short and J 7 bases short, with 6 bases between. The CDR3 length is 12 residues. Germline CDR1 MNHEY, CDR2 SMNVEV (reference sequence). Here the CDR3 DNA reads TGTGCCAGCAGTTTCGCGGGCGGGGAGCTGTTTTTT. Its translation is CASSFAGGELFF.

The chain uses TRBV12-5 and TRBJ2-1, with a possible D match to TRBD1 (5 bases). Deletions cut 0 bases from V and 8 bases from J, with 14 bases between. CDR3 length: 15 residues. Germline CDR1 reads LGHNT; CDR2 reads FRNRAP. The CDR3 DNA reads TGTGCTAGTGGTTTGGTACCAGGGTCGTTTCATGAGCAGTTCTTC. Residues: CASGLVPGSFHEQFF.

This chain's CDR3 is CAISETGGYGYTF. The CDR3 region has the DNA TGTGCCATCAGTGAAACAGGGGGTTATGGCTACACCTTC. This sequence joins TRBV10-3 and TRBJ1-2; 8 bases map to TRBD1. The CDR3 length is 13 residues. The V and J ends lost 3 bases and 5 bases, in that order; junction bases with no gene match: 2. Germline V gene data show CDR1 as ENHRY and CDR2 as SYGVKD.

This clone has a single count. The chain recombines TRBV7-9 with TRBJ1-2, with D perhaps TRBD1 (6 bases). There are 16 residues in the CDR3. Germline V lookup: CDR1 SEHNR, CDR2 FQNEAQ (reference sequence). Trimming stripped 5 bases from V and 4 bases from J, with 20 bases between. CDR3 nucleotide sequence: TGTGCCAGCAGCCAACGCCAGGGGAACGGTGGCTATGGCTACACCTTC. It specifies CASSQRQGNGGYGYTF.

This clone was observed a single time. The sample carries other DNA sequences with the same CDR3. This chain links TRBV5-1 with TRBJ2-2; 11 bases are a match to TRBD2. The CDR3 consists of 17 residues. V dropped 2 bases and J dropped 0; count of bases not matched to a gene: 3. The germline V gene has CDR1 SGHRS and CDR2 YFSETQ. Here the CDR3 reads CASSFRTSGSNTGELFF. CDR3 DNA: TGCGCCAGCAGCTTCCGGACTAGCGGGTCGAACACCGGGGAGCTGTTTTTT.

This chain uses TRBV18 with TRBJ2-1; D possibly uses TRBD1 or TRBD2 (5 bases each). Germline assignment: CDR1 KGHSH and CDR2 LQKENI. CDR3 length equals 13 residues. V lost 5 bases and J 15 bases, leaving 20 bases between the germline ends. The chain's CDR3 is CASSSFNGTPLFF. The CDR3 bases are TGTGCCAGCTCATCCTTCAACGGGACCCCACTGTTCTTC.

The chain links TRBV4-3 to TRBJ1-3, with D possibly TRBD1 on 6 matching bases. Germline V lookup: CDR1 LGHNA, CDR2 YSLEER. Trimming removed 4 bases from V and 4 bases from J, with 17 bases in between. CDR3 length equals 16 residues. CDR3 sequence reads: CASSPSGGSRGNTIYF. As DNA, the CDR3 is TGCGCCAGCAGCCCCTCTGGGGGCTCCCGCGGAAACACCATATATTTT.

This chain uses TRBV7-9 with TRBJ1-5; weak D call: TRBD1 (5 bases). The germline V and J ends were trimmed by 4 bases and 1 base, with 14 bases remaining between them. The CDR3 covers 16 residues. Germline V lookup: CDR1 SEHNR, CDR2 FQNEAQ (reference sequence). As DNA, the CDR3 is TGTGCCAGCAGCTCCCTCGGGGGGAAAAGCAATCAGCCCCAGCATTTT. Translating it yields CASSSLGGKSNQPQHF.

With regard to this clone: The junction does not match germline at one end; this may be a read error. The rearrangement joins TRBV11-2 to TRBJ2-1; D possibly corresponds to TRBD2 (6 bases). Germline loops: CDR1 SGHAT, CDR2 FQNNGV. CDR3 length: 19 amino acids. CDR3 sequence reads: CVSSPEGYTSRPDYNEQFF. The CDR3 DNA is TGTGTCAGCAGCCCGGAGGGCTACACTAGCCGCCCGGACTACAATGAGCAGTTCTTC.

The chain joins TRBV7-8 to TRBJ2-7, with 9 bases identical to TRBD2. The CDR3 has 16 residues. Per the germline V gene, CDR1 is SGHVS and CDR2 is FQNEAQ. J lost 1 base, V lost 1 base, and 5 bases had no gene match. Here the CDR3 reads CASSLVAGAFSYEQYF. DNA of the CDR3: TGTGCCAGCAGCTTAGTAGCGGGGGCTTTTTCCTACGAGCAGTACTTC. Based on the CDR3 plus reference TRBV7-8 and TRBJ2-7, the full variable domain is GAGVSQSPRYKVAKRGQDVALRCDPISGHVSLFWYQQALGQGPEFLTYFQNEAQLDKSGLPSDRFFAERPEGSVSTLKIQRTQQEDSAVYLCASSLVAGAFSYEQYFGPGTRLTVT.

This clone was picked up one time. The DNA is left out, because the CDR3 cannot be placed on it with certainty; the CDR3 is given as TCRdb lists it. V and J are TRBV12-2 and TRBJ1-4. TRBV12-2 is noted as a pseudogene. The CDR3 has 19 residues if both end residues are counted. The CDR3 reads CASRLACSYRCLANEKLFF.

This clone appeared a few times. CDR3 sequence (DNA): TGCAGCGTTGCCACAGGCGGACACACCATATATTTT. Its translation is CSVATGGHTIYF. The rearrangement links TRBV29-1 to TRBJ1-3; D might be TRBD1 (5 bases). The CDR3 has 12 amino acids. V was clipped by 4 bases and J by 8 bases, with 12 bases between them. Germline V gene sequence: CDR1 SQVTM, CDR2 ANQGSEA.

The chain employs TRBV7-7 and TRBJ2-7; 10 positions agree with TRBD2. Germline loops: CDR1 SSHAT, CDR2 FNYEAQ (reference sequence). The CDR3 has 13 amino acids. DNA of the CDR3: TGTGTTACTCCTAGCGGGAGCTCCTACGAGCAGTACTTC. Translating it yields CVTPSGSSYEQYF.

The chain carries TRBV4-2 and TRBJ1-4; a weak D match, TRBD1 (6 bases). Per germline, CDR1 LGHNA and CDR2 YNFKEQ. The V gene lost 0 bases and the J gene lost 8 bases, with 16 bases spanning the gap. The CDR3 sequence is 16 residues long. The CDR3 region has the DNA TGTGCCAGCAGCCAAGAGTTCAGGGGAATAGGGGAAAAACTGTTTTTT. This encodes CASSQEFRGIGEKLFF.

CDR3 DNA: TGTGCCAGCAATTCCGATGGGGGGACTAGTTCACCCCTCCACTTT. Amino acids: CASNSDGGTSSPLHF. This sequence joins TRBV27 and TRBJ1-6, with D tentatively TRBD1 (5 bases). This CDR3 has 15 residues. Trimming removed 7 bases from V and 9 bases from J, with 19 bases in between. The germline gives CDR1 MNHEY, CDR2 SMNVEV (reference sequence).

The rearrangement links TRBV30 to TRBJ2-6, with D uncertain. Looked up from germline, CDR1 is GTSNPN and CDR2 is SVGIG (reference sequence). V was shortened by 2 bases and J by 5 bases, with 16 bases between the two germline ends. This CDR3 has 16 amino acids. Here the CDR3 DNA reads TGTGCCTGGAGTCCAACTGACCTCGCAAGGGCCAACGTCCTGACTTTC. Protein: CAWSPTDLARANVLTF.